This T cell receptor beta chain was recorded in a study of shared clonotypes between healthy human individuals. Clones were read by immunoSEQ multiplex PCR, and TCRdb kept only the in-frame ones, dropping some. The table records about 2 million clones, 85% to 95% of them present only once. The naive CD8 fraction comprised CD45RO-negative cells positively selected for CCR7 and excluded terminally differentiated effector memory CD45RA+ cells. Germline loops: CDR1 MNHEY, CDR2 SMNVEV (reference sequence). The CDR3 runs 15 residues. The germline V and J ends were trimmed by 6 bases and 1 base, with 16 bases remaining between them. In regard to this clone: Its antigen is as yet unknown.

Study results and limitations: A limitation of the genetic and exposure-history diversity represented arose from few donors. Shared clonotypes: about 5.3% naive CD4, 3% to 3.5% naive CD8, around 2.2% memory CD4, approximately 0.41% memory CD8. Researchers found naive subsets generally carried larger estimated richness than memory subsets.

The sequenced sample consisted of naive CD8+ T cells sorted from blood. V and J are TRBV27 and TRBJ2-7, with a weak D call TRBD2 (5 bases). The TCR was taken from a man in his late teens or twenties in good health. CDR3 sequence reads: CASRPTTGFSYEQYF. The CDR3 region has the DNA TGTGCCAGCAGACCCACTACGGGGTTTTCCTACGAGCAGTACTTC.